Below are 19 T cell receptor beta chains sequenced from a single sample in a study of cytomegalovirus exposure and HLA in healthy donors. The PCR had 60 Vbeta and 13 Jbeta primers. Measured with immunoSEQ multiplex PCR; TCRdb has only the in-frame clones, and not every one. The table lists over 100,000 clones, 65% to 90% of them singletons. Sequencing used PBMCs. The source is a woman between 18 and 30 years old in good health and CMV-seropositive.

This clone occurred a few times. V usage is TRBV11-2 and J usage is TRBJ2-7; 7 positions agree with TRBD1. CDR3 length: 15 residues. V lost 6 bases, J lost 2 bases, and 10 bases stayed unmatched. CDR1 and CDR2 (germline): SGHAT, FQNNGV. CDR3 DNA sequence: TGTGCCAGCAGTCTTAGATTGGGGACAGCCTACGAGCAGTACTTC. Translating it yields CASSLRLGTAYEQYF.

The chain recombines TRBV10-2 with TRBJ2-1; 10 bases map to TRBD2. V lost 10 bases, J lost 6 bases, and 12 bases stayed unmatched. The CDR3 has 15 amino acids. CDR1 and CDR2 (germline): WSHSY, SAAADI. CDR3 in amino acids: CATGEPSGGLNEQFF. CDR3 DNA: TGCGCCACCGGGGAACCTAGCGGGGGTCTCAATGAGCAGTTCTTC.

This clone appeared a single time. The chain links TRBV9 to TRBJ2-7; maybe TRBD2 (6 bases). V lost 4 bases and J 4 bases, leaving 21 bases between the germline ends. The CDR3 runs to 16 residues. Germline CDR1 is SGDLS and CDR2 is YYNGEE. The CDR3 region is CASSPTGTPRSYEQYF. CDR3 coding DNA: TGTGCCAGCAGCCCAACCGGGACTCCGAGGTCATACGAGCAGTACTTC.

This clone was observed a few times. J is TRBJ2-7 and V is TRBV2; D perhaps matches TRBD1 (6 bases). V was cut by 8 bases and J by 0 bases, with 11 bases left in between. The germline gives CDR1 SNHLY, CDR2 FYNNEI. CDR3 length: 13 amino acids. CDR3: CASLGGSSYEQYF. Here the CDR3 DNA reads TGTGCCAGCCTAGGGGGTAGCTCCTACGAGCAGTACTTC.

V usage is TRBV27 and J usage is TRBJ1-1; D is uncertain. The V gene's germline CDR1 is MNHEY and CDR2 SMNVEV (reference sequence). The CDR3 spans 15 residues. The V and J ends lost 7 bases and 0 bases respectively, with 15 bases between them. For the CDR3, the DNA is TGTGCCAGCAAGCGGGCGGCGATGGTGAACACTGAAGCTTTCTTT. Amino acid sequence: CASKRAAMVNTEAFF.

V is TRBV7-6 and J is TRBJ1-6; 7 bases match TRBD1. The junction had 7 bases not matched to a gene; V was cut back by 1 base and J by 10 bases. CDR3 length: 15 residues. Germline V gene sequence: CDR1 SGHVS, CDR2 FNYEAQ. This CDR3 is CASSLVSGGTSPLHF. The CDR3 DNA sequence: TGTGCCAGCAGCTTAGTGTCAGGGGGAACGTCACCCCTCCACTTT.

The V gene is TRBV20-1, the J gene TRBJ2-3; a possible D gene is TRBD2 (5 bases). Germline loops: CDR1 DFQATT, CDR2 SNEGSKA (reference sequence). There are 10 residues in the CDR3. V was trimmed by 5 bases and J by 11 bases, leaving 11 bases between them. DNA of the CDR3: TGCAGTGCTTCCGGGATTAAGCAGTATTTT. This codes for CSASGIKQYF.

The V call is TRBV28, the J call TRBJ2-4; no clear D gene. Looked up from germline, CDR1 is MDHEN and CDR2 is SYDVKM. The CDR3 loop spans 16 amino acids. V was shortened by 3 bases and J by 0 bases, with 12 bases between the two germline ends. The CDR3 bases are TGTGCCAGCAGTTTCCAACAGTTTGTAGCCAAAAACATTCAGTACTTC. The encoded protein is CASSFQQFVAKNIQYF. The variable domain in full, completed from reference TRBV28 and TRBJ2-4, reads DVKVTQSSRYLVKRTGEKVFLECVQDMDHENMFWYRQDPGLGLRLIYFSYDVKMKEKGDIPEGYSVSREKKERFSLILESASTNQTSMYLCASSFQQFVAKNIQYFGAGTRLSVL.

This chain joins TRBV19 and TRBJ1-3, with no clear D. The CDR3 spans 14 residues. With 3 bases removed from V and 1 base from J, the gap between germline ends came to 7 bases. Germline CDR1 LNHDA, CDR2 SQIVND (reference sequence). CDR3 sequence reads: CASSIVRSGNTIYF. The CDR3 DNA is TGTGCCAGTAGTATTGTCCGGTCTGGAAACACCATATATTTT. Variable domain in full (rest from reference TRBV19 and TRBJ1-3): DGGITQSPKYLFRKEGQNVTLSCEQNLNHDAMYWYRQDPGQGLRLIYYSQIVNDFQKGDIAEGYSVSREKKESFPLTVTSAQKNPTAFYLCASSIVRSGNTIYFGEGSWLTVV.

V is TRBV4-1 and J is TRBJ1-4; D gene ambiguous. V gave up 3 bases and J gave up 5 bases, with 10 bases separating them. The CDR3 spans 14 residues. CDR1 and CDR2 from the germline V gene are MGHRA and YSYEKL. The CDR3 sequence: CASSHRESNEKLFF. The CDR3 nucleotides read TGCGCCAGCAGCCATAGGGAGTCAAATGAAAAACTGTTTTTT.

This clone was recorded once. The chain has TRBV5-4 and TRBJ2-1; no firm D call. Germline-derived CDR1 and CDR2 are SGHNT and YYREEE (reference sequence). With 0 bases removed from V and 6 bases from J, the gap between germline ends came to 4 bases. The CDR3 is 12 residues long. The CDR3 bases are TGTGCCAGCAGCTTGGCGGTCAATGAGCAGTTCTTC. This codes for CASSLAVNEQFF. Variable domain in full (rest from reference TRBV5-4 and TRBJ2-1): ETGVTQSPTHLIKTRGQQVTLRCSSQSGHNTVSWYQQALGQGPQFIFQYYREEENGRGNFPPRFSGLQFPNYSSELNVNALELDDSALYLCASSLAVNEQFFGPGTRLTVL.

CDR3 sequence: CASSPPAAGGYEQYF. In DNA, the CDR3 is TGCGCCAGCAGCCCCCCGGCAGCGGGGGGGTACGAGCAGTACTTC. V usage is TRBV5-1 and J usage is TRBJ2-7; 10 bases agree with TRBD2. The V and J ends lost 4 bases and 4 bases, in that order; junction bases with no gene match: 8. Germline V gene sequence: CDR1 SGHRS, CDR2 YFSETQ. The CDR3 sequence is 15 residues long.

The chain employs TRBV5-1 and TRBJ1-2; 7 positions match TRBD1. Per the germline V gene, CDR1 is SGHRS and CDR2 is YFSETQ. The CDR3 has 13 amino acids. With 4 bases clipped from V and 8 bases from J, the junction kept 8 bases outside the gene matches. CDR3 region: CASSLGGQEGYTF. The DNA for the CDR3 is TGCGCCAGCAGCCTGGGCGGACAGGAGGGCTACACCTTC.

In its sample, this clone was seen once. This chain joins TRBV18 and TRBJ1-1, with 7 bases aligning to TRBD1. V shed 5 bases and J 5 bases; nucleotides not matched to a gene: 11. Germline CDR1 and CDR2: KGHSH and LQKENI. This CDR3 comprises 15 residues. CDR3 amino acids: CASSSKGALVTEAFF. The CDR3 DNA sequence: TGTGCCAGCTCATCCAAGGGGGCGCTCGTGACTGAAGCTTTCTTT. The full variable domain, its missing parts supplied by reference TRBV18 and TRBJ1-1, is NAGVMQNPRHLVRRRGQEARLRCSPMKGHSHVYWYRQLPEEGLKFMVYLQKENIIDESGMPKERFSAEFPKEGPSILRIQQVVRGDSAAYFCASSSKGALVTEAFFGQGTRLTVV.

The chain has TRBV28 and TRBJ1-1; D not resolved. This CDR3 comprises 15 residues. Germline loops: CDR1 MDHEN, CDR2 SYDVKM. Trimming left V 2 bases short and J 3 bases short, with 13 bases between. CDR3 residues: CASSLPTTGDTEAFF. The CDR3 nucleotides are TGTGCCAGCAGTTTACCCACCACCGGGGACACTGAAGCTTTCTTT.

This clone showed up just once. CDR3 in DNA: TGTGCCAGTAGTATCATACTAGCGGGCTACAATGAGCAGTTCTTC. Translation: CASSIILAGYNEQFF. This rearrangement joins TRBV19 to TRBJ2-1; 9 bases match TRBD2. V trimming: 3 bases; J trimming: 3 bases; junction bases outside the gene matches: 3. Germline V CDR1 and CDR2: LNHDA, SQIVND (reference sequence). The CDR3 is made up of 15 amino acids.

The rearrangement uses TRBV9 and TRBJ2-3; 8 positions match TRBD1. Trimming cost V 1 base and J 0 bases; bases outside gene matches: 1. The V gene's germline CDR1 is SGDLS and CDR2 YYNGEE. CDR3 size: 15 residues. For the CDR3, the DNA is TGTGCCAGCAGCGTACGACAGGGGAGCACAGATACGCAGTATTTT. Its protein is CASSVRQGSTDTQYF.

The CDR3 sequence is CASSDRASSYEQYF. Here the CDR3 DNA reads TGTGCCAGCAGTGACAGGGCCAGCTCCTACGAGCAGTACTTC. The gene calls are TRBV25-1 and TRBJ2-7; weak D call: TRBD1 (5 bases). V was pared by 3 bases and J by 0 bases, with 9 bases between. The CDR3 length is 14 residues. CDR1 is MGHDK and CDR2 is SYGVNS in the germline V gene.

The V call is TRBV13, the J call TRBJ1-2, with a tentative D call TRBD1 (6 bases). The V end lost 5 bases, the J end lost 0 bases, and 13 bases lay between the germline ends. Germline V gene data show CDR1 as PRHDT and CDR2 as FYEKMQ (reference sequence). This CDR3 contains 15 residues. The CDR3 nucleotides are TGTGCCAGCAGCCGCTGGGGGCCAACTAACTATGGCTACACCTTC. It codes for CASSRWGPTNYGYTF.